Each of the 15 T cell receptor beta chains below was sequenced from the same sample in a study of blood T cell repertoires in COVID-19. Using immunoSEQ multiplex PCR, the repertoire was profiled, and TCRdb retains in-frame clones only, with some absent. The sample contains roughly 97,000 clones, 85% to 90% of which appear only once. Sample: peripheral blood. These receptors were collected from a human donor in a cohort sampled during active COVID-19.

The chain is built from TRBV7-9 and TRBJ1-3; 7 bases are shared with TRBD1. This CDR3 has 15 residues. Per germline, CDR1 SEHNR and CDR2 FQNEAQ (reference sequence). Unmatched junction bases numbered 10, after V lost 5 bases and J lost 6 bases. CDR3 sequence: CASSQRQGIENTIYF. The CDR3 DNA reads TGTGCCAGCAGCCAAAGACAGGGCATTGAAAACACCATATATTTT. The complete variable domain, with remaining parts taken from reference TRBV7-9 and TRBJ1-3, reads DTGVSQNPRHKITKRGQNVTFRCDPISEHNRLYWYRQTLGQGPEFLTYFQNEAQLEKSRLLSDRFSAERPKGSFSTLEIQRTEQGDSAMYLCASSQRQGIENTIYFGEGSWLTVV.

The CDR3 DNA is TGTGCCAGCAGCTCTAGCGGGCGAGCGTTCGAGCAGTACTTC. Amino acids: CASSSSGRAFEQYF. The V and J genes are TRBV7-2 and TRBJ2-7, with TRBD2 identical over 8 bases. The CDR3 contains 14 residues. The ends lost 4 bases at V and 6 bases at J; junction bases unmatched: 8. Germline lookup yields CDR1 SGHTA and CDR2 FQGNSA. Complete variable domain (other parts from reference TRBV7-2 and TRBJ2-7): GAGVSQSPSNKVTEKGKDVELRCDPISGHTALYWYRQSLGQGLEFLIYFQGNSAPDKSGLPSDRFSAERTGGSVSTLTIQRTQQEDSAVYLCASSSSGRAFEQYFGPGTRLTVT.

This chain links TRBV10-3 with TRBJ1-1; D possibly corresponds to TRBD1 (5 bases). The germline V gene has CDR1 ENHRY and CDR2 SYGVKD. The CDR3 runs 14 residues. Trimming removed 3 bases from V and 1 base from J, with 9 bases in between. Here the CDR3 reads CAISDRAQNTEAFF. The CDR3 DNA reads TGTGCCATCAGTGACAGGGCCCAGAACACTGAAGCTTTCTTT.

V usage is TRBV28 and J usage is TRBJ1-2; 7 bases are shared with TRBD1. The CDR3 covers 17 residues. Germline-derived CDR1 and CDR2 are MDHEN and SYDVKM. V lost 6 bases, J lost 0 bases, and 13 bases stayed unmatched. The CDR3 loop is CASRPRQGVAPNYGYTF. The CDR3 bases are TGTGCCAGCAGGCCCAGACAGGGAGTAGCTCCTAACTATGGCTACACCTTC.

By share, this clone ranks as medium-sized (0.01 to 0.1%). This chain connects TRBV13 to TRBJ2-7, with a possible D match to TRBD2 (6 bases). This CDR3 comprises 15 residues. CDR1 and CDR2 (germline): PRHDT, FYEKMQ (reference sequence). Trimming removed 4 bases at V and 2 bases at J, with 15 bases between. The CDR3 nucleotides read TGTGCCAGCAGCTCCCCCCGGGAGCATACCTACGAGCAGTACTTC. This gives the protein CASSSPREHTYEQYF.

This chain connects TRBV3-1 (or the pseudogene TRBV3-2) to TRBJ2-7; no definite D call. Germline assignment: CDR1 LGHDT and CDR2 YNNKEL (reference sequence). The CDR3 spans 12 residues. Trimming stripped 3 bases from V and 8 bases from J, with 11 bases between. CDR3 bases: TGTGCCAGCAGCCAGTCTGAGCGCCAGCAGTACTTC. This encodes CASSQSERQQYF.

This chain's CDR3 is CASSPGHADNTEAFF. As DNA, the CDR3 is TGCGCCAGCAGCCCCGGACATGCCGATAACACTGAAGCTTTCTTT. This chain uses TRBV5-1 with TRBJ1-1; tentatively, D is TRBD1 (5 bases). The CDR3 covers 15 residues. Trimming shortened V by 4 bases and J by 2 bases, and 15 bases separated the two germline ends. The germline V gene has CDR1 SGHRS and CDR2 YFSETQ. Variable domain in full (rest from reference TRBV5-1 and TRBJ1-1): KAGVTQTPRYLIKTRGQQVTLSCSPISGHRSVSWYQQTPGQGLQFLFEYFSETQRNKGNFPGRFSGRQFSNSRSEMNVSTLELGDSALYLCASSPGHADNTEAFFGQGTRLTVV.

The V gene is TRBV10-3, the J gene TRBJ2-7, with 7 bases lining up with TRBD1. The trim removed 2 bases at V and 5 bases at J, leaving 6 bases unmatched. The CDR3 extends over 14 amino acids. Germline CDR1 ENHRY, CDR2 SYGVKD. The CDR3 DNA sequence: TGTGCCATCAGTGAGGAGACAGGGTCCCACGAGCAGTACTTC. Encoded protein: CAISEETGSHEQYF.

The chain combines TRBV27 with TRBJ2-1; D might be TRBD2 (6 bases). CDR3 length equals 15 residues. CDR1 and CDR2 from the germline V gene are MNHEY and SMNVEV (reference sequence). V lost 4 bases and J 9 bases, leaving 19 bases between the germline ends. The CDR3 bases are TGTGCCAGCAGTTCCGGGACTCTCGCGGCGGGTGAGCAGTTCTTC. It specifies CASSSGTLAAGEQFF.

The V gene is TRBV6-1, the J gene TRBJ2-7, with a tentative D call TRBD2 (6 bases). The V end was cut by 2 bases, the J end by 1 base, with 9 bases between. Germline V gene sequence: CDR1 MNHNS, CDR2 SASEGT. This CDR3 contains 14 residues. CDR3 loop: CASSERGLSYEQYF. CDR3 nucleotide sequence: TGTGCCAGCAGTGAACGCGGACTATCCTACGAGCAGTACTTC.

The J gene is TRBJ2-1, the V gene TRBV19, with 7 bases aligning to TRBD2. This CDR3 spans 14 amino acids. Germline V lookup: CDR1 LNHDA, CDR2 SQIVND (reference sequence). V lost 7 bases and J lost 5; bases outside the gene matches: 8. The CDR3 reads CASTWGGLDNEQFF. The DNA for the CDR3 is TGTGCCAGTACCTGGGGAGGGCTGGACAATGAGCAGTTCTTC.

The chain carries TRBV28 and TRBJ1-4; 7 positions agree with TRBD1. The germline V gene has CDR1 MDHEN and CDR2 SYDVKM. V trimming: 6 bases; J trimming: 5 bases; junction bases outside the gene matches: 9. The CDR3 loop spans 15 amino acids. The CDR3 loop is CASRPWGQQNEKLFF. Written as DNA, the CDR3 is TGTGCCAGCAGGCCCTGGGGACAGCAGAATGAAAAACTGTTTTTT. The full variable domain, rest sourced from reference TRBV28 and TRBJ1-4, is DVKVTQSSRYLVKRTGEKVFLECVQDMDHENMFWYRQDPGLGLRLIYFSYDVKMKEKGDIPEGYSVSREKKERFSLILESASTNQTSMYLCASRPWGQQNEKLFFGSGTQLSVL.

The V and J genes are TRBV19 and TRBJ1-5, with D unclear. Trimming cost V 7 bases and J 7 bases, with 17 bases left between them. The CDR3 totals 14 residues. Germline CDR1 LNHDA, CDR2 SQIVND (reference sequence). This CDR3 is CASTPYSGRQPQHF. The CDR3, as DNA: TGTGCCAGTACCCCCTATTCCGGGAGGCAGCCCCAGCATTTT.

This rearrangement joins TRBV28 to TRBJ2-5; 9 bases are shared with TRBD1. CDR3 size: 14 residues. Germline loops: CDR1 MDHEN, CDR2 SYDVKM. V dropped 3 bases and J dropped 5; count of bases not matched to a gene: 4. CDR3 in amino acids: CASSFVGTGETQYF. DNA for the CDR3: TGTGCCAGCAGTTTCGTTGGGACAGGGGAGACCCAGTACTTC.

V usage is TRBV28 and J usage is TRBJ2-3; 13 nucleotides align to TRBD2. The ends lost 4 bases at V and 4 bases at J; junction bases unmatched: 5. This CDR3 has 16 amino acids. Germline CDR1 and CDR2: MDHEN and SYDVKM. CDR3 coding DNA: TGTGCCAGCAGTTATGGACTAGCGGGAGATCCAGATACGCAGTATTTT. It codes for CASSYGLAGDPDTQYF.